This is a list of T cell receptor beta chains from one sample in a study of cytomegalovirus exposure and HLA in healthy donors. The table came from immunoSEQ multiplex PCR; TCRdb's copy has only in-frame clones and leaves some out. This table holds approximately 51,000 clones, around 80% found once. Sequenced input: PBMCs. These receptors were taken from a boy between 5 and 17 years old in good health and CMV-seropositive. Both conserved end residues are part of each CDR3. The order of the fields is V gene, D gene, J gene, clone size, CDR3 protein, CDR3 DNA. A D gene is named only where the DNA matches it firmly. Clone size is stated in some rows and not others, as once, few, many or a class when expanded.

>TRBV27|TRBD2|TRBJ2-1|once
CASSIRTGGSDEQFF
TGTGCCAGCAGTATCCGAACGGGGGGATCTGATGAGCAGTTCTTC
>TRBV4-2|NA|TRBJ2-7|NA
CASSQEVESNQYF
TGTGCCAGCAGCCAAGAAGTCGAGTCTAATCAGTACTTC
>TRBV19|TRBD1|TRBJ2-5|few
CATSNAPGTGAKTQYF
TGTGCCACCTCAAACGCCCCAGGGACAGGGGCCAAGACCCAGTACTTC
>TRBV19|NA|TRBJ2-5|NA
CASSPAGEQETQYF
TGTGCCAGTAGTCCCGCCGGAGAACAAGAGACCCAGTACTTC
>TRBV6-1|TRBD2|TRBJ2-1|few
CASSEGAGGPHEQFF
TGTGCCAGCAGTGAAGGAGCGGGGGGGCCCCATGAGCAGTTCTTC
>TRBV14|NA|TRBJ2-3|NA
CASSPGLPITDTQYF
TGTGCCAGCAGCCCGGGACTCCCTATCACAGATACGCAGTATTTT
>TRBV19|NA|TRBJ2-3|NA
CASSSSGPPTDTQYF
TGTGCCAGTAGTAGCTCAGGGCCCCCCACAGATACGCAGTATTTT
>TRBV5-4|TRBD2|TRBJ2-5|NA
CASSLGTSGGTETQYF
TGTGCCAGCAGCTTGGGGACTAGCGGGGGTACAGAGACCCAGTACTTC
>TRBV27|NA|TRBJ2-3|NA
CASSFRTADTQYF
TGTGCCAGCAGTTTTAGGACAGCGGATACGCAGTATTTT
>TRBV6-6|NA|TRBJ2-1|NA
CASMLLALGNEQFF
TGTGCCAGCATGTTGTTAGCGCTTGGGAATGAGCAGTTCTTC
>TRBV27|NA|TRBJ2-7|NA
CASSFAGVLEQYF
TGTGCCAGCAGTTTCGCAGGGGTCCTCGAGCAGTACTTC